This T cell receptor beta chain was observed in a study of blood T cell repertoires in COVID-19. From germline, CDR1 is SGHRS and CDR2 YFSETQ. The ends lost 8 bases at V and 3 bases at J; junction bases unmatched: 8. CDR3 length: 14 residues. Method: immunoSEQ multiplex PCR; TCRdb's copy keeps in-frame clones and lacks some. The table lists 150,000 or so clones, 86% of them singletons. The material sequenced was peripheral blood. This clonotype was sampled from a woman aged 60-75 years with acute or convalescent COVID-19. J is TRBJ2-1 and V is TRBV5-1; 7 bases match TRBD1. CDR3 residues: CASKPGGDYNEQFF. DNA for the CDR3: TGCGCCAGTAAACCAGGGGGTGACTACAATGAGCAGTTCTTC.